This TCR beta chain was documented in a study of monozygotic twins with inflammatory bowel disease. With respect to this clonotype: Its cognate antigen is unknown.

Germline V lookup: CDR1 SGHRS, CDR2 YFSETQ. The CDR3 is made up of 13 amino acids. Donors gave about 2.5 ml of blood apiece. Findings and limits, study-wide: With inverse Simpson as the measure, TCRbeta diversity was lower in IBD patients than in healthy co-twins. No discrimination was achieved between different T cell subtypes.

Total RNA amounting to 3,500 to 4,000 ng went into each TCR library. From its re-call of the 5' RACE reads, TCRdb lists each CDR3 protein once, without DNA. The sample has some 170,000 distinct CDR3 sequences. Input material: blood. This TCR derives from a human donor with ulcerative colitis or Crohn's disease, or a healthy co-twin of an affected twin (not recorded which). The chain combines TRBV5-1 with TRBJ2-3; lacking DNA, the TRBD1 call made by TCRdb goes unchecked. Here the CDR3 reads CASSRPASDTQYF.